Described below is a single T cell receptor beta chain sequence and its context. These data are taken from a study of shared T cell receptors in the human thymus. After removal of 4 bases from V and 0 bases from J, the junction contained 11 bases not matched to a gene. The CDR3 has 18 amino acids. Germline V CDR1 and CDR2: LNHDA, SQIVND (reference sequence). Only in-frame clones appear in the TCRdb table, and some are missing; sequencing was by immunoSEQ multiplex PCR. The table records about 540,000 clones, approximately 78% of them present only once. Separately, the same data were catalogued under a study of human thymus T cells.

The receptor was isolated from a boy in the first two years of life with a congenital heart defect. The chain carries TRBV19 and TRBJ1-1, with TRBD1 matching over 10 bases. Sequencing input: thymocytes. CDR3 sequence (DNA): TGTGCCAGTAGTAACCCCGCCGGGACAGGGGAAGTGAACACTGAAGCTTTCTTT. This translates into CASSNPAGTGEVNTEAFF. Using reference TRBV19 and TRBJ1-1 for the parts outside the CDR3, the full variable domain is DGGITQSPKYLFRKEGQNVTLSCEQNLNHDAMYWYRQDPGQGLRLIYYSQIVNDFQKGDIAEGYSVSREKKESFPLTVTSAQKNPTAFYLCASSNPAGTGEVNTEAFFGQGTRLTVV.